The clone carrying this T cell receptor beta chain appeared a few times. The target antigen is unknown. Time point in this sample: persistent/refractory GD, antithyroid drugs over 5 years with positive TRAb. Following extraction of RNA from PBMCs, that RNA was used to make the TCR library. This entry belongs to a study of regulatory T cells in long-lasting Graves disease. Study-wide points: Patients with persistent disease showed a bias toward TRBV28, TRBJ1-2 and TRBJ2-5. Newly diagnosed Graves' patients had higher TCR diversity than persistent ones.

This CDR3 contains 17 residues. V was pared by 2 bases and J by 0 bases, with 14 bases between. Sequencing libraries for TCR beta were prepared with iRepertoire HTBI primers and Arm-PCR of CDR3 regions. In the authors' workflow: Segment identification across samples yielded 62 TRBV and around 13 TRBJ segments. TCRdb recomputed calls from the multiplex PCR reads with MiXCR, one row per CDR3 protein. None of the V and J calls come from the authors' own analysis; TCRdb made them. The sample has hundreds of thousands of distinct CDR3 sequences, around 32% seen once. The source of this sequence is a female donor with Graves disease. The V gene is TRBV12-3 or TRBV12-4, the J gene TRBJ1-5; D ambiguous. This material consisted of peripheral blood mononuclear cells (PBMCs), taken when the disease was refractory, from a patient treated with antithyroid drugs. The CDR3, as DNA: TGTGCCAGCAGTTTAAGTTTGCGGGAAAATAGCAATCAGCCCCAGCATTTT. Residues: CASSLSLRENSNQPQHF.